Listed here are 10 T cell receptor beta chains from one sample, sequenced in a study of cytomegalovirus exposure and HLA in healthy donors. Amplification used 60 Vbeta primers and 13 Jbeta primers. Only in-frame clones appear in the TCRdb table, and some are missing; sequencing was by immunoSEQ multiplex PCR. Of some 130,000 clones listed, roughly 85% are singletons. The sequenced sample was PBMCs. These receptors all stem from a man aged 35 to 55 in good health and CMV-seropositive.

The CDR3 nucleotides are TGTGCCAGCAGCTTAATTTTTTTTAAGGGGAGGTATGCGCGCAATCAGCCCCAGCATTTT. This sequence encodes CASSLIFFKGRYARNQPQHF. The rearrangement uses TRBV7-3 and TRBJ1-5; a weak D match, TRBD1 (5 bases). The CDR3 has 20 residues. The germline V gene encodes CDR1 SGHTA and CDR2 FQGTGA. V was clipped by 1 base and J by 2 bases, with 24 bases between them. The full variable domain, in which reference TRBV7-3 and TRBJ1-5 provide the parts outside the CDR3, is GAGVSQTPSNKVTEKGKYVELRCDPISGHTALYWYRQSLGQGPEFLIYFQGTGAADDSGLPNDRFFAVRPEGSVSTLKIQRTERGDSAVYLCASSLIFFKGRYARNQPQHFGDGTRLSIL.

This clone appeared a few times. This chain joins TRBV5-4 and TRBJ1-1, with D maybe TRBD1 (5 bases). The CDR3 is 15 amino acids. CDR1 SGHNT and CDR2 YYREEE come from the germline V gene (reference sequence). The germline V and J ends were trimmed by 4 bases and 0 bases, with 13 bases remaining between them. CDR3 coding DNA: TGTGCCAGCAGCCCAGGGCCGGCCATGAACACTGAAGCTTTCTTT. It codes for CASSPGPAMNTEAFF.

This chain uses TRBV18 with TRBJ2-7; D is perhaps TRBD1 (6 bases). This CDR3 has 13 residues. Germline CDR1 is KGHSH and CDR2 is LQKENI. Trimming removed 3 bases from V and 1 base from J, with 7 bases in between. The CDR3 here is CASSPQGSYEQYF. The CDR3 DNA reads as TGTGCCAGCTCACCGCAGGGGTCCTACGAGCAGTACTTC.

This clone was detected once. The chain has TRBV6-4 and TRBJ2-2; TRBD2 matches 9 bases. V shed 0 bases and J 2 bases; nucleotides not matched to a gene: 1. The CDR3 contains 16 residues. Germline V CDR1 and CDR2: MRHNA, SNTAGT. In nucleotides, the CDR3 is TGTGCCAGCAGTGACTCAGGGACTAGCAACACCGGGGAGCTGTTTTTT. Its translation: CASSDSGTSNTGELFF.

The genes are TRBV5-6 and TRBJ1-2; TRBD1 aligns across 8 bases. V lost 0 bases, J lost 8 bases, and 3 bases stayed unmatched. CDR1 SGHDT and CDR2 YYEEEE come from the germline V gene. The CDR3 totals 13 residues. The DNA of the CDR3 is TGTGCCAGCAGCTTGGGACAGGGGAGGGGCTACACCTTC. Its translation is CASSLGQGRGYTF.

The chain joins TRBV25-1 to TRBJ1-6; 8 bases align to TRBD1. This CDR3 spans 16 amino acids. The V and J ends lost 1 base and 10 bases, in that order; junction bases with no gene match: 9. The germline gives CDR1 MGHDK, CDR2 SYGVNS. The CDR3 loop is CASSEFKGAGGSPLHF. The CDR3 bases are TGTGCCAGCAGTGAATTTAAAGGGGCAGGGGGCTCACCCCTCCACTTT. The whole variable domain, filled in from reference TRBV25-1 and TRBJ1-6, reads EADIYQTPRYLVIGTGKKITLECSQTMGHDKMYWYQQDPGMELHLIHYSYGVNSTEKGDLSSESTVSRIRTEHFPLTLESARPSHTSQYLCASSEFKGAGGSPLHFGNGTRLTVT.

This sequence joins TRBV12-5 and TRBJ2-5; 11 nucleotides line up with TRBD2. Unmatched junction bases numbered 2, after V lost 6 bases and J lost 5 bases. The CDR3 length is 13 residues. Germline V gene lookup returns CDR1 LGHNT and CDR2 FRNRAP. CDR3 nucleotides: TGTGCTAGTGGGGGACTAGCGGTTGAGACCCAGTACTTC. Amino acid sequence: CASGGLAVETQYF.

The chain combines TRBV5-6 with TRBJ1-6, with 10 bases lining up with TRBD1. Germline CDR1 reads SGHDT; CDR2 reads YYEEEE. The CDR3 has 14 residues. J gave up 8 bases and V 4 bases, and 3 bases lay outside the gene matches. The CDR3 reads CASSADRGYSPLHF. The CDR3 nucleotides are TGTGCCAGCAGCGCGGACAGGGGGTATTCACCCCTCCACTTT.

Note on this clone: Distinct nucleotide sequences in the sample also encode this CDR3. The V and J genes are TRBV29-1 and TRBJ1-1, with D possibly being TRBD1 (5 bases). The CDR3 covers 14 residues. The V and J ends lost 4 bases and 4 bases respectively, with 16 bases between them. Germline-derived CDR1 and CDR2 are SQVTM and ANQGSEA. The CDR3, as DNA: TGCAGCGTTGGAACAGGATGGGGTGCCACTGAAGCTTTCTTT. Protein: CSVGTGWGATEAFF.

This chain links TRBV5-4 with TRBJ1-1; TRBD1 aligns across 10 bases. The germline gives CDR1 SGHNT, CDR2 YYREEE (reference sequence). J was trimmed by 1 base and V by 7 bases; bases with no gene match: 13. There are 17 residues in the CDR3. The CDR3 coding sequence is TGTGCCAGCTTAGCCGGACGACAGGGGGCTTCGAACACTGAAGCTTTCTTT. Translation gives CASLAGRQGASNTEAFF.